This passage covers 21 T cell receptor beta chains from one sample sequenced in a study of read filtering for tumor transcriptome and immune sequencing. Molecular barcoded adaptors covering alpha/delta and beta/gamma chains were used on roughly 400 ng RNA. TCRdb redid the calling of the reads with MiXCR, one entry per CDR3 protein. The sample lists tens of thousands of distinct CDR3 sequences, approximately 15% occurring once. The sample was a population of CD138-negative cells sorted from bone marrow. All receptors derive from a donor at least 40 years old with multiple myeloma.

This clonotype has more than one count but fewer than ten. One end of the junction is discordant with germline, which a read error may explain. The chain uses TRBV20-1 and TRBJ1-2; 11 positions agree with TRBD1. The germline V gene has CDR1 DFQATT and CDR2 SNEGSKA (reference sequence). The CDR3 totals 12 residues. The CDR3 here is CGAGTGGYGYTF. In DNA, the CDR3 is TGCGGTGCTGGGACAGGGGGTTATGGCTACACCTTC.

Only a few counts were recorded for this clonotype. This sequence may be a read error, since a much larger clone differs from it by one base. This sequence joins TRBV6-6 and TRBJ2-7; 10 bases match TRBD2. The length of the CDR3 is 15 residues. The germline V gene encodes CDR1 MNHNY and CDR2 SVGAGI (reference sequence). The CDR3 reads CASSHPGLAFYEQCF. In nucleotides, the CDR3 is TGTGCCAGCAGTCACCCGGGACTAGCGTTCTACGAGCAGTGCTTC.

This clonotype came up a few times. The chain joins TRBV20-1 to TRBJ1-5; tentative D call: TRBD1 (5 bases). Germline V gene lookup returns CDR1 DFQATT and CDR2 SNEGSKA (reference sequence). The CDR3 is 16 amino acids. The V end lost 3 bases, the J end lost 4 bases, and 19 bases lay between the germline ends. CDR3 sequence reads: CSASPEGLGENQPQHF. In DNA form, the CDR3 reads TGCAGTGCTAGTCCGGAGGGGCTAGGTGAAAATCAGCCCCAGCATTTT.

This clonotype was seen a few times. This rearrangement joins TRBV6-2 or TRBV6-3 to TRBJ2-2; D gene ambiguous. Trimming shortened V by 2 bases and J by 0 bases, and 10 bases separated the two germline ends. From germline, CDR1 is MNHEY and CDR2 SVGEGT. CDR3 size: 16 residues. The CDR3 spells CASSYRALTNTGELFF. The CDR3, as DNA: TGTGCCAGCAGTTACCGGGCTCTAACGAACACCGGGGAGCTGTTTTTT.

This clonotype was counted ten times or more. In DNA, the CDR3 is TGTGCCAGTTACCGACTAGCGGGAGGGGGCACAGATACGCAGTATTTT. Residues: CASYRLAGGGTDTQYF. The V and J genes are TRBV12-3 or TRBV12-4 and TRBJ2-3; the match to TRBD2 covers 14 bases. The V gene end was trimmed by 9 bases and the J gene end by 1 base; junction bases not matched to a gene: 6. This CDR3 contains 16 residues.

In this sample, this clonotype turned up many times. V is TRBV29-1 and J is TRBJ1-5, with D perhaps TRBD1 (5 bases). Germline-derived CDR1 and CDR2 are SQVTM and ANQGSEA. The length of the CDR3 is 13 residues. Trimming pared 6 bases from V and 2 bases from J, leaving 11 bases between. DNA of the CDR3: TGCAGCGTGAGGGGAACTGGCAATCAGCCCCAGCATTTT. This sequence encodes CSVRGTGNQPQHF.

This clonotype was seen many times. V gene TRBV12-5 combines with J gene TRBJ1-5; 9 bases agree with TRBD1. Germline CDR1 LGHNT, CDR2 FRNRAP. After removal of 4 bases from V and 5 bases from J, the junction contained 6 bases not matched to a gene. The CDR3 sequence is 15 residues long. The CDR3 region has the DNA TGTGCTAGTGGTTCGAGACAGGGGGAGGATCAGCCCCAGCATTTT. Protein: CASGSRQGEDQPQHF.

Turning to this clonotype: A junction end diverges from the germline sequence, so it may reflect a read error. The rearrangement uses TRBV12-3 or TRBV12-4 and TRBJ2-1; tentatively, D is TRBD2 (6 bases). The CDR3 runs to 16 residues. The chain's CDR3 is CASSSPGLAEGGEQLF. In DNA form, the CDR3 reads TGTGCCAGCAGTTCCCCCGGGTTAGCGGAGGGTGGTGAGCAGCTCTTC.

This clonotype has a handful of counts. This chain uses TRBV5-5 with TRBJ2-3, with TRBD2 matching 12 bases. J was trimmed by 3 bases and V by 2 bases; bases with no gene match: 7. Per the germline V gene, CDR1 is SGHKS and CDR2 is YYEKEE (reference sequence). The CDR3 extends over 17 amino acids. CDR3 nucleotides: TGTGCCAGCAGCTTACAGACTAGCGGGAGTTTGACAGATACGCAGTATTTT. This sequence encodes CASSLQTSGSLTDTQYF.

There are a few counts of this clonotype. This may come from a read error, since a much larger clone is one base off. The V call is TRBV12-3 or TRBV12-4, the J call TRBJ1-2; D is unresolved. V lost 7 bases and J lost 0, with 18 bases in between. This CDR3 is built from 16 residues. The CDR3 DNA is TGTGCCAGCACCGTCAGGCCTTGGTCCTCTAACTATGGCTACACCTTC. Translation gives CASTVRPWSSNYGYTF.

The table lists this clonotype with a few counts. V usage is TRBV11-3 and J usage is TRBJ2-1; tentatively, D is TRBD1 (5 bases). Germline V CDR1 and CDR2: SGHNT, YENEEA. V was shortened by 5 bases and J by 4 bases, with 12 bases between the two germline ends. The CDR3 runs 14 residues. The CDR3 sequence: CASSARTQYNEQFF. In DNA form, the CDR3 reads TGTGCCAGCAGCGCCCGGACACAATACAATGAGCAGTTCTTC.

Ten or more counts support this clonotype. V and J are TRBV29-1 and TRBJ1-1, with D maybe TRBD1 (5 bases). V lost 3 bases, J lost 1 base, and 9 bases lay in between. This CDR3 region has 13 residues. Germline V gene sequence: CDR1 SQVTM, CDR2 ANQGSEA. CDR3 sequence (DNA): TGCAGCGTTGAGGTGGGACCGAACACTGAAGCTTTCTTT. Translation gives CSVEVGPNTEAFF.

This clonotype came up a few times. At one boundary the junction diverges from the germline segment, which might be a read error. The V gene is TRBV12-3 or TRBV12-4, the J gene TRBJ2-1; perhaps TRBD2 as D (6 bases). The CDR3 loop spans 10 amino acids. The CDR3 sequence: CASSLAETSF. CDR3 sequence (DNA): TGTGCCAGCAGTTTAGCGGAGACTAGCTTC.

This clonotype was counted many times. The chain has TRBV29-1 and TRBJ2-7; maybe TRBD2 (6 bases). The CDR3 covers 15 residues. Trimming took off 0 bases at V and 4 bases at J, with 16 bases between the two ends. Per the germline V gene, CDR1 is SQVTM and CDR2 is ANQGSEA. The CDR3 here is CSVEERRLANYEQYF. The CDR3 nucleotides read TGCAGCGTTGAAGAACGTCGGCTAGCGAATTACGAGCAGTACTTC.

The table lists this clonotype with many counts. The chain is built from TRBV7-2 and TRBJ2-7; a possible D gene is TRBD2 (6 bases). The CDR3 has 14 residues. CDR1 and CDR2 (germline): SGHTA, FQGNSA. The germline V and J ends were trimmed by 1 base and 4 bases, with 11 bases remaining between them. DNA of the CDR3: TGTGCCAGCAGCTTAGGGGCTAGCGAATACGAGCAGTACTTC. It is translated as CASSLGASEYEQYF.

This clonotype has ten or more counts. This rearrangement joins TRBV7-9 to TRBJ2-7; the match to TRBD1 covers 9 bases. The CDR3 spans 14 residues. Losses at the gene ends were 5 bases for V and 3 bases for J; bases not matched to a gene: 5. Germline CDR1 is SEHNR and CDR2 is FQNEAQ (reference sequence). The CDR3 nucleotides are TGTGCCAGCAGCCCTCGGACAGGGGACTACGAGCAGTACTTC. Its translation: CASSPRTGDYEQYF.

This clonotype was counted only a few times. V is TRBV6-5 and J is TRBJ2-3; no firm D call. The CDR3 has 13 residues. Germline V lookup: CDR1 MNHEY, CDR2 SVGAGI. Trimming pared 7 bases from V and 5 bases from J, leaving 13 bases between. The CDR3 sequence: CASTTPNEDTQYF. The DNA of the CDR3 is TGTGCCAGCACCACTCCTAATGAAGATACGCAGTATTTT.

This clonotype was seen ten or more times. The chain joins TRBV5-4 to TRBJ1-4; 10 bases are shared with TRBD1. Trimming cost V 3 bases and J 7 bases; bases outside gene matches: 6. This CDR3 has 15 residues. Germline CDR1 reads SGHNT; CDR2 reads YYREEE (reference sequence). The CDR3 sequence: CASSSARTGGEKLFF. Here the CDR3 DNA reads TGTGCCAGCAGCTCGGCGAGGACAGGGGGTGAAAAACTGTTTTTT.

As concerns this clonotype: A much more abundant neighbour one base away suggests this may be a read error. The chain employs TRBV20-1 and TRBJ2-3, with 8 nucleotides matching TRBD1. CDR1 is DFQATT and CDR2 is SNEGSKA in the germline V gene (reference sequence). There are 15 residues in the CDR3. Here the CDR3 reads CRARDWQGATDTQYF. The CDR3 bases are TGCAGAGCTAGAGATTGGCAGGGGGCAACAGATACGCAGTATTTT.

This clonotype occurred many times. V and J are TRBV28 and TRBJ1-4; D perhaps matches TRBD1 (5 bases). Germline-derived CDR1 and CDR2 are MDHEN and SYDVKM. This CDR3 is built from 12 residues. V was shortened by 7 bases and J by 5 bases, with 8 bases between the two germline ends. Here the CDR3 DNA reads TGTGCCAGCAAGACAGCAAATGAAAAACTGTTTTTT. The encoded protein is CASKTANEKLFF.

V and J are TRBV30 and TRBJ2-3; possible D gene TRBD2, 7 bases. CDR1 and CDR2 from the germline V gene are GTSNPN and SVGIG (reference sequence). With 0 bases removed from V and 6 bases from J, the gap between germline ends came to 10 bases. The CDR3 contains 13 residues. CDR3: CAWSVRGADTQYF. CDR3 DNA: TGTGCCTGGAGTGTACGGGGGGCGGATACGCAGTATTTT.